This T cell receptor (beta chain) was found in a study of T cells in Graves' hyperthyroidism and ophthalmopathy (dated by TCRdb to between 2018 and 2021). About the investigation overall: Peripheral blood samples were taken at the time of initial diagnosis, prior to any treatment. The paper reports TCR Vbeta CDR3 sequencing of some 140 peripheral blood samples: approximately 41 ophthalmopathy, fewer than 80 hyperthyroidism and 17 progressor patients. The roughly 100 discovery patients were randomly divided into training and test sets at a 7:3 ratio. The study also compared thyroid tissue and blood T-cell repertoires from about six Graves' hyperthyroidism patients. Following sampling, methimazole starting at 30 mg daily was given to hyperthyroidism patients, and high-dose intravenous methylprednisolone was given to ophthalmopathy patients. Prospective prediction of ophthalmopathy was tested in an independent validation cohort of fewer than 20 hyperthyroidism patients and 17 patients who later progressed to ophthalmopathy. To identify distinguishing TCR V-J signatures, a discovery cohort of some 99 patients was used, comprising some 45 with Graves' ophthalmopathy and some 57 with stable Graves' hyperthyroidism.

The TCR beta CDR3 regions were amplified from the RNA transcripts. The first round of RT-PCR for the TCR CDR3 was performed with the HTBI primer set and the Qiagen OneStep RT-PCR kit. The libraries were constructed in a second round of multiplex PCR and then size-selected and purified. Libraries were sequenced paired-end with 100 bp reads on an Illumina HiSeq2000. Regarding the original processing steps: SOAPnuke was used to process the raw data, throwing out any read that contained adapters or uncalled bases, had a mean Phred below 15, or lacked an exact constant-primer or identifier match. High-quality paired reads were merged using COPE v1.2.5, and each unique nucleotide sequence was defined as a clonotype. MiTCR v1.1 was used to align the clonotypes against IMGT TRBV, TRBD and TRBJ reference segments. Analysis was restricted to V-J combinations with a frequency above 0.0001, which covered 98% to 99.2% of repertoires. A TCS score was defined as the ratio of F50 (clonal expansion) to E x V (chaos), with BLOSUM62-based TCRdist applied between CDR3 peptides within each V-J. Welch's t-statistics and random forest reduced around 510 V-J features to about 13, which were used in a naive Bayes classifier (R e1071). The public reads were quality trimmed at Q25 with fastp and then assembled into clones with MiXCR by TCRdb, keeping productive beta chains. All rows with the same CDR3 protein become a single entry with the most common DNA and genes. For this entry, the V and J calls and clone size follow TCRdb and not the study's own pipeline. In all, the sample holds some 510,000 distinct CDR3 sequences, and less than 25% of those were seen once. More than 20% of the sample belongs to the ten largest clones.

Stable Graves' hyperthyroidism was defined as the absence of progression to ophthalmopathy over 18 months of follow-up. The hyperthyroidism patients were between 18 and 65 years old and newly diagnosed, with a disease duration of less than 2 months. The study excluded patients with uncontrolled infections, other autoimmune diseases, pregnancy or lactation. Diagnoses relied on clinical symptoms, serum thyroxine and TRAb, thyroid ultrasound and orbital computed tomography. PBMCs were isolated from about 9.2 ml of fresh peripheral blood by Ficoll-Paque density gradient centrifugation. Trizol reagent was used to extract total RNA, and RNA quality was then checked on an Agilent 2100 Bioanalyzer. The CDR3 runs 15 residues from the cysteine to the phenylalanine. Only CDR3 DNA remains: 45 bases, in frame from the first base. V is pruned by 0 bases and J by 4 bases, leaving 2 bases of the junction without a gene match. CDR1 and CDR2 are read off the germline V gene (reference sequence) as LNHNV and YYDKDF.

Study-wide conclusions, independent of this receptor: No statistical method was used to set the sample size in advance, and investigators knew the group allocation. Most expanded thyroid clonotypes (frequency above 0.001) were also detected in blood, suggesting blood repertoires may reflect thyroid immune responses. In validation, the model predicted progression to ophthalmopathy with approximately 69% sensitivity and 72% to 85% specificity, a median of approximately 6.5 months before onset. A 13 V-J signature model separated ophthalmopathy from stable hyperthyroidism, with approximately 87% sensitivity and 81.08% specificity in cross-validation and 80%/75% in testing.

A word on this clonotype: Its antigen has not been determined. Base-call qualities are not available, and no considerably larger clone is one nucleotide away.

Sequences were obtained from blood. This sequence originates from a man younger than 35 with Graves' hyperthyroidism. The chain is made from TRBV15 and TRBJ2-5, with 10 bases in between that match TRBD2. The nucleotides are TGTGCCACCAGCAGAGACCTAGCGGGAGCAGAGACCCAGTACTTC. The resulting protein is CATSRDLAGAETQYF.